The TCR beta chain under discussion was sequenced for a study of T cells in Graves' hyperthyroidism and ophthalmopathy. Study findings and constraints: In the blood, most expanded thyroid clonotypes above 0.001 appeared as well.

This clonotype was counted at least ten times. Its antigen remains unidentified. Trimming took 8 bases from V and 4 from J, leaving 8 bases between them. CDR3 size: 12 residues. Germline CDR1 and CDR2: SNHLY and FYNNEI. Amplified TCR beta CDR3 regions derived from RNA transcripts. First-round RT-PCR with HTBI primers amplified the TCR CDR3 region. TCRdb reprocessed the multiplex PCR reads via MiXCR and lists one record per CDR3 protein. The profile shows over 300,000 distinct CDR3 sequences, around 14% of them singletons. The sample was blood. The receptor was derived from a woman in her fifties or sixties with Graves' hyperthyroidism. The chain joins TRBV2 to TRBJ1-4, with no clear D. CDR3 DNA: TGTGCCAGCCGGAGGGTTAATGAAAAACTGTTTTTT. Translation: CASRRVNEKLFF.